This entry describes one T cell receptor beta chain. This sample stems from a study of blood T cell repertoires in COVID-19. All enrollees were about 18 to 90 years old and from 25 or so US areas. Participants were placed into cohorts based on the clinical history they reported. Per the authors' pipeline: Amplification from reference gene primers served as the basis for estimated nucleated cell counts. Method: immunoSEQ multiplex PCR; TCRdb's copy keeps in-frame clones and lacks some. Clonal size and the V and J genes are those of that table, whereas D and trimming came from the DNA. The profile shows 95,000 to 150,000 clones, about 83% of them singletons. The V segment lost 0 bases and the J segment 6 bases; nucleotides outside the gene matches: 3. The CDR3 totals 15 residues. The germline gives CDR1 SGHRS, CDR2 YFSETQ.

Input material: PBMCs or T cells enriched from blood (not recorded which). The origin of this receptor is a woman younger than 45 who had recovered from COVID-19. This chain joins TRBV5-1 and TRBJ1-6; 7 bases match TRBD1. CDR3 residues: CASSLGRQGNSPLHF. For the CDR3, the DNA is TGCGCCAGCAGCTTGGGGCGACAGGGTAATTCACCCCTCCACTTT.